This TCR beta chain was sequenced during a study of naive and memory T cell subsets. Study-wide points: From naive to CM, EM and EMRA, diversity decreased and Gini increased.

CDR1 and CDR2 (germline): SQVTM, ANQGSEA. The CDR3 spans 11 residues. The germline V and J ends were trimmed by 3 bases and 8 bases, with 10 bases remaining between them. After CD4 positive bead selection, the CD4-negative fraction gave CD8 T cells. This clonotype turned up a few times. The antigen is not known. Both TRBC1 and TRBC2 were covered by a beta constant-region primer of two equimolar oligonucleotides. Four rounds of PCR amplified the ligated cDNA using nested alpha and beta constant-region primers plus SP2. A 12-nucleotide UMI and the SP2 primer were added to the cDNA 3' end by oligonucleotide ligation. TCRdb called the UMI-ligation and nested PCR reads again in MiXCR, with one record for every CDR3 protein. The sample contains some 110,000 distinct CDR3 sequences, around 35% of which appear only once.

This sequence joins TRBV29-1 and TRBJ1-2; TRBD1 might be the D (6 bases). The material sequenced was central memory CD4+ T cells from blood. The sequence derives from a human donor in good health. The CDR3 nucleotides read TGCAGCGTTGAGGGGGCCGAAGGCTACACCTTC. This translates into CSVEGAEGYTF.